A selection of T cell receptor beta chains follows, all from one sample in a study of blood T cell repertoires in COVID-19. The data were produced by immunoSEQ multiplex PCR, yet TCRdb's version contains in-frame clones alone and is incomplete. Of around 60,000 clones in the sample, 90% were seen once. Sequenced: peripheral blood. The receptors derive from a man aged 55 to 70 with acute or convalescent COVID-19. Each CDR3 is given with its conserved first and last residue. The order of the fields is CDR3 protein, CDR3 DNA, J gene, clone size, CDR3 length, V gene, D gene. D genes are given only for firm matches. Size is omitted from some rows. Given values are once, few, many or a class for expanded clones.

CASAGTAYEQYF	TGTGCCAGCGCTGGGACTGCCTACGAGCAGTACTTC	TRBJ2-7	.	12	TRBV2	.
CASSIATGQAAYEQYF	TGTGCCAGTAGTATCGCCACCGGACAGGCCGCCTACGAGCAGTACTTC	TRBJ2-7	.	16	TRBV19	TRBD1
CASSAYLRDRESNEQFF	TGCGCCAGCAGCGCTTACCTCCGGGACAGGGAGTCGAATGAGCAGTTCTTC	TRBJ2-1	once	17	TRBV4-1	TRBD1
CASSQAALAGGAHEQYF	TGTGCCAGCAGCCAAGCCGCTTTAGCGGGGGGGGCTCACGAGCAGTACTTC	TRBJ2-7	.	17	TRBV4-2	TRBD2
CATSPLRGGTDTQYF	TGTGCCACCAGTCCCCTCAGGGGTGGGACAGATACGCAGTATTTT	TRBJ2-3	.	15	TRBV24-1	.
CASSLTGGRTDTQYF	TGCGCCAGCAGTCTGACAGGGGGACGCACAGATACGCAGTATTTT	TRBJ2-3	.	15	TRBV10-1	TRBD1
CASSQTVNTEAFF	TGTGCCAGCAGCCAAACAGTGAACACTGAAGCTTTCTTT	TRBJ1-1	.	13	TRBV3-1/TRBV3-2	.
CASSQPTALNEKLFF	TGTGCCAGCAGCCAACCGACAGCTCTTAATGAAAAACTGTTTTTT	TRBJ1-4	.	15	TRBV3-1/TRBV3-2	.
CASSTSGGARSNEQYF	TGTGCCAGCTCGACTAGCGGGGGGGCCAGGAGCAACGAGCAGTACTTC	TRBJ2-7	.	16	TRBV19	TRBD2
CASSRAGEQYF	TGTGCCAGTAGTAGGGCGGGGGAGCAGTACTTC	TRBJ2-7	.	11	TRBV19	.
CASSYSAGPMGGYTF	TGTGCCAGCAGTTACTCGGCAGGGCCGATGGGTGGCTACACCTTC	TRBJ1-2	.	15	TRBV6-5	.
CASSTVAGGNTGELFF	TGTGCCAGCAGCACCGTAGCGGGGGGAAACACCGGGGAGCTGTTTTTT	TRBJ2-2	.	16	TRBV7-9	TRBD2